The sequence of this T cell receptor beta chain was determined in a study of shared clonotypes between healthy human individuals (dated by TCRdb to about 2020). The study in broad terms: The cohort included a few men and a couple of women between 18 and 49 years of age. For each donor, CD4 naive and CD4 memory were each run on three plates, CD8 naive on two plates, and CD8 memory on one plate. Blood TCR repertoires of a handful of healthy adults were deeply sequenced to estimate repertoire size and the extent of clonotype sharing between individuals. Libraries were prepared and TCR repertoires were sequenced by different laboratories using diverse techniques, in order to increase sequencing depth and limit assay-specific biases. Each donor's leukapheresis produced roughly between roughly 0.85 and 10 billion PBMCs.

As concerns this clone: The specificity of this receptor is unknown. Qualities for individual bases were not recorded, and no much larger clone is one base off.

V is cut by 6 bases and J by 4 bases, and the space between the germline ends is 15 bases. The cysteine opens and the phenylalanine closes a CDR3 of 14 amino acids. Of all the DNA, just the CDR3 is kept, 42 bases in frame from base 1. The germline V gene provides CDR1 MRHNA and CDR2 SNTAGT. The donors were healthy, HIV-negative adults who had no recently reported acute infections or vaccinations. Every donor was a Caucasian adult living in Nashville, Tennessee, USA. CD4+ T cells were enriched by magnetic negative selection; naive cells were then positively selected on CD45RA, and the negative fraction formed the memory subset. Blood was obtained by leukapheresis, after which PBMCs were separated by Ficoll-Histopaque density gradient centrifugation and cryopreserved in liquid nitrogen vapor phase. Purity and quantity of every magnetically sorted T cell population were checked by analytical flow cytometry. From each sorted fraction, genomic DNA was isolated and quantified by UV absorbance on a Nanodrop 2000c.

Here is what the overall study found, with its caveats: Naive subsets generally had larger estimated clonotype richness than memory subsets did. Clonotypes shared by all four sorted-subset donors showed higher generation probabilities than non-shared clonotypes. Sharing across four donors was observed for around 5% of naive CD4, 3% to 3.5% of naive CD8, around 2.5% of memory CD4, and over 0.3% of memory CD8 clonotypes. Pairwise subsampling led to the expectation that sequencing depth would affect the degree of clonotype sharing among donors. Sampling was restricted to blood, and TCR repertoires in tissues likely differ from the TCR repertoires found in blood. Incomplete sequencing was indicated by rarefaction of sorted-subset datasets, despite the large sequencing depth. Because the study included only a small number of donors, the genetic and exposure-history diversity represented was limited.

Using the deep immunoSEQ assay, multiplex PCR amplified TCR CDR3 regions from genomic DNA. Genomic DNA extracted from each cell subset was distributed evenly over all wells of several immunoSEQ 96-well plates, and each plate served as one replicate. For sorted subsets, each replicate PCR was loaded with roughly 200 ng genomic DNA, equivalent to 32,000 or so T cell genomes. Purified libraries were quantified with a Qubit 3.0 fluorometer, sized on a Bioanalyzer 2100, and re-quantified with the KAPA Library Quantification kit. Each immunoSEQ 96-well plate was sequenced on its own single-read 150-cycle Illumina NextSeq 550 flow cell. As for the authors' bioinformatics: The immunoSEQ output contained only junctional sequences without quality scores, so filtering could not match that applied to full-length reads. Sequences were annotated with PyIR, a Python wrapper for IgBLAST v1.9, using IMGT germline references to assign V/J genes and CDR3. Reads were filtered out if the reads had weak V/J assignments (E-value above 1e-6), no CDR3, stop codons, out-of-frame junctions, or ambiguous translated residues. A V3J clonotype was defined by an identical inferred V gene, J gene, and CDR3 amino acid sequence. Percentage overlap between repertoires was calculated by dividing the number of shared unique clonotypes by the size of the smaller repertoire. Repertoire richness was assessed with RTK rarefaction, the Chao1 estimator, and Recon v2.1 estimates of unobserved clonotypes. Generation probabilities were computed with OLGA for all TCRbeta clonotypes obtained by the gDNA method from four donors. TCRdb obtained this table from immuneACCESS and retained in-frame rearrangements with V and J assigned. These tables miss some clones; where compared with another copy, unresolved V genes account for less than half of the shortfall, and the remainder is unexplained. V and J calls and clone size are as listed in that table; D and trimming were resolved from the DNA. The table for this sample lists some 2,000,000 clones; 85% to 95% of them were counted only once. The ten largest clonotypes hold approximately 0.13% of the sample.

Sequencing input: naive CD4+ T cells sorted from blood. Taken with the paper, the label for cell subset or site translates to: CD45RA+ positively selected. The rearrangement joined TRBV6-4 to TRBJ1-1, and possibly TRBD1, on 6 matching bases. The TCR was taken from a man aged 18 to 30 in good health. This receptor has the CDR3 CASRLQGGLTEAFF. The sequence in DNA is TGTGCCAGCAGACTACAGGGAGGCCTCACTGAAGCTTTCTTT.